This passage covers 13 T cell receptor beta chains from one sample sequenced in a study of OX40 agonist ivuxolimab in advanced cancers. Only in-frame clones appear in the TCRdb table, and some are missing; sequencing was by immunoSEQ multiplex PCR. The table shows 65,000 to 95,000 clones, with approximately 89% occurring only once. This sample comprised CD4+ or CD8+ T cells sorted from blood, obtained in a trial of the OX40 agonist ivuxolimab. Receptors originate from an adult with an advanced solid tumor such as melanoma, head and neck, liver or kidney cancer.

The chain employs TRBV19 and TRBJ2-7, with 12 bases fitting TRBD2. Germline trimming cut 3 bases from V and 3 bases from J; bases unmatched to any gene: 3. CDR3 length equals 15 residues. CDR1 is LNHDA, CDR2 SQIVND, per germline (reference sequence). The CDR3 loop reads CASSMTSGRIYEQYF. Here the CDR3 DNA reads TGTGCCAGTAGTATGACTAGCGGGAGAATCTACGAGCAGTACTTC.

The table lists this clone with a count of one. The gene calls are TRBV6-1 and TRBJ2-2, with TRBD2 matching over 7 bases. Germline loops: CDR1 MNHNS, CDR2 SASEGT. This CDR3 contains 17 residues. With V trimmed by 2 bases and J by 7 bases, 13 bases remained unmatched. The CDR3 DNA reads as TGTGCCAGCAGTGAAATGGGCGGGAGCCTTCAGGGCGGGGAGCTGTTTTTT. This codes for CASSEMGGSLQGGELFF.

The V gene is TRBV28, the J gene TRBJ1-5; 7 bases are a match to TRBD1. V was clipped by 6 bases and J by 1 base; unmatched bases: 3. This CDR3 is 14 amino acids long. The germline gives CDR1 MDHEN, CDR2 SYDVKM. The CDR3 DNA reads TGTGCCAGCAGCACAGGGGTAAGCAATCAGCCCCAGCATTTT. This encodes CASSTGVSNQPQHF. Looking up the rest from reference TRBV28 and TRBJ1-5 gives the full variable domain: DVKVTQSSRYLVKRTGEKVFLECVQDMDHENMFWYRQDPGLGLRLIYFSYDVKMKEKGDIPEGYSVSREKKERFSLILESASTNQTSMYLCASSTGVSNQPQHFGDGTRLSIL.

This chain joins TRBV5-1 and TRBJ2-7; 12 positions match TRBD2. The CDR3 spans 14 residues. Germline assignment: CDR1 SGHRS and CDR2 YFSETQ. Trimming at V came to 3 bases and at J to 6 bases, leaving 4 bases not matched to a gene. The CDR3 region is CASSSLAGGGEQYF. The CDR3, as DNA: TGCGCCAGCAGCTCGCTAGCGGGAGGGGGCGAGCAGTACTTC.

This sequence joins TRBV19 and TRBJ1-5, with 8 bases lining up with TRBD1. From germline, CDR1 is LNHDA and CDR2 SQIVND (reference sequence). The CDR3 sequence is 15 residues long. The V and J ends lost 1 base and 4 bases, in that order; junction bases with no gene match: 3. CDR3 DNA sequence: TGTGCCAGTAGTATAGGACAGGGGTGGAATCAGCCCCAGCATTTT. This translates into CASSIGQGWNQPQHF.

The chain joins TRBV6-5 to TRBJ1-2; a weak D match, TRBD1 (6 bases). Germline V CDR1 and CDR2: MNHEY, SVGAGI. The length of the CDR3 is 16 residues. Trimming shortened V by 0 bases and J by 1 base, and 12 bases separated the two germline ends. CDR3 in DNA: TGTGCCAGCAGTTACTCGACCGGGACAATTAACTATGGCTACACCTTC. Residues: CASSYSTGTINYGYTF.

A few counts support this clone. The V call is TRBV30, the J call TRBJ1-1; a weak D match, TRBD1 (5 bases). The ends were cut back, 2 bases at V and 0 bases at J, with 13 bases in the middle. In germline, CDR1 is GTSNPN, CDR2 SVGIG (reference sequence). The CDR3 spans 15 residues. CDR3 nucleotides: TGTGCCTGGAGTTCGTGGGGCGGTTTGAACACTGAAGCTTTCTTT. Its translation is CAWSSWGGLNTEAFF.

The V gene is TRBV6-1, the J gene TRBJ2-1; 7 positions agree with TRBD1. Germline lookup yields CDR1 MNHNS and CDR2 SASEGT. The CDR3 covers 15 residues. J was trimmed by 4 bases and V by 8 bases; bases with no gene match: 11. The CDR3 protein is CASYPRTGRYNEQFF. DNA of the CDR3: TGTGCCAGCTATCCAAGGACAGGAAGATACAATGAGCAGTTCTTC.

This chain uses TRBV27 with TRBJ2-1; TRBD2 agrees at 13 bases. Germline V gene data show CDR1 as MNHEY and CDR2 as SMNVEV (reference sequence). The CDR3 runs 16 residues. The J segment lost 3 bases and the V segment lost 5 bases, leaving 4 bases of the junction unmatched. The CDR3 coding sequence is TGTGCCAGCAGTCAACGACTAGCGGGGGGCTACAATGAGCAGTTCTTC. It translates to CASSQRLAGGYNEQFF.

This sequence joins TRBV27 and TRBJ1-2, with a tentative D call TRBD1 (6 bases). Germline V gene data show CDR1 as MNHEY and CDR2 as SMNVEV (reference sequence). With 4 bases removed from V and 4 bases from J, the gap between germline ends came to 10 bases. CDR3 size: 13 residues. Here the CDR3 reads CASSSGDGYGYTF. In DNA, the CDR3 is TGTGCCAGCAGTTCAGGGGACGGCTATGGCTACACCTTC.

This clone was seen a single time. The gene calls are TRBV27 and TRBJ1-2, with 7 bases aligning to TRBD1. J was trimmed by 5 bases and V by 6 bases; bases with no gene match: 12. There are 15 residues in the CDR3. Germline V gene data show CDR1 as MNHEY and CDR2 as SMNVEV (reference sequence). The CDR3 DNA sequence: TGTGCCAGCAGGCCACTCTCCGGGACAGAATATGGCTACACCTTC. This sequence encodes CASRPLSGTEYGYTF.

The V gene is TRBV5-1, the J gene TRBJ2-1; 11 bases line up with TRBD2. J gave up 8 bases and V 4 bases, and 8 bases lay outside the gene matches. The CDR3 consists of 15 residues. Germline V gives CDR1 SGHRS, CDR2 YFSETQ. For the CDR3, the DNA is TGCGCCAGCAGCCCGCGACTAGCGGGAAGGGATGAGCAGTTCTTC. It is translated as CASSPRLAGRDEQFF.

The chain uses TRBV11-2 and TRBJ2-7; D may be TRBD1 (6 bases). CDR3 length: 15 amino acids. CDR1 is SGHAT and CDR2 is FQNNGV in the germline V gene. V lost 8 bases to trimming and J lost 0 bases, with 17 bases between them. The CDR3 reads CASSRQAATSYEQYF. For the CDR3, the DNA is TGTGCCAGCTCCAGACAGGCCGCGACCTCCTACGAGCAGTACTTC.